This TCR beta chain was found in a study of cytomegalovirus exposure and HLA in healthy donors. PCR involved 60 Vbeta and 13 Jbeta primers. Only in-frame clones appear in the TCRdb table, and some are missing; sequencing was by immunoSEQ multiplex PCR. The table shows about 160,000 clones, with roughly 70% occurring only once. When sampled, the donors appeared nominally healthy, though they likely had unrecorded immune exposures. This clone was recorded once. What it binds is unknown. Germline V CDR1 and CDR2: MDHEN, SYDVKM. This CDR3 spans 15 amino acids. The junction had 9 bases not matched to a gene; V was cut back by 7 bases and J by 1 base. Overall study findings and caveats: DRB1 showed the most TCR associations and HLA-C the fewest in a later analysis, as rates varied by HLA locus. For presence/absence analyses, sequencing depth was assumed to be roughly uniform across donors.

The sample was PBMCs. The clonotype comes from a woman aged 45-65 years in good health and CMV-seropositive. The V and J genes are TRBV28 and TRBJ1-1; 7 nucleotides align to TRBD1. The CDR3 is CASNPTGQKNTEAFF. The CDR3 coding sequence is TGTGCCAGCAACCCGACGGGACAGAAGAACACTGAAGCTTTCTTT.